This TCR beta chain was sequenced for a study of T cells in Graves' hyperthyroidism and ophthalmopathy. The study's findings and limits: Ophthalmopathy onset followed model prediction by a median roughly 6.5 months.

The CDR3 spans 17 residues. Germline V CDR1 and CDR2: SGHTA, FQGNSA. After removal of 2 bases from V and 5 bases from J, the junction contained 7 bases not matched to a gene. Diagnosis of hyperthyroidism was new in patients aged 18 to 65, and its duration was under 2 months. PBMCs were sourced from more than 7.5 ml fresh peripheral blood. RNA transcripts gave rise to amplified TCR beta CDR3 regions. A first-round RT-PCR of the TCR CDR3 used the HTBI primer set. Each CDR3 protein gets one entry after TCRdb re-called the multiplex PCR reads with MiXCR. Counted here are fewer than 400,000 distinct CDR3 sequences, approximately 15% occurring once; the ten biggest clones make up 25% to 35%. Comment on this clonotype: Its antigen remains unknown.

Source material: blood. The rearrangement links TRBV7-2 to TRBJ2-5, with 14 positions matching TRBD2. The sequence came from a woman under 30 with Graves' hyperthyroidism that later progressed to Graves' ophthalmopathy. CDR3 DNA sequence: TGTGCCAGCAGCTTATGGCGACTAGCGGGAGGGAAGGAGACCCAGTACTTC. Its protein is CASSLWRLAGGKETQYF.